Described below is a single T cell receptor beta chain sequence and its context. What it recognizes is unknown. The junction differs from germline at one of its ends, possibly a read error. This sample was taken from a study of CD8 T cells in ankylosing spondylitis. The CDR3 has 14 residues. From germline, CDR1 is SNHLY and CDR2 FYNNEI. TCRdb re-called the 5' RACE reads through MiXCR, storing one row per CDR3 protein. The sample holds around 450,000 distinct CDR3 sequences, about 25% seen once. Study outcomes and limitations: Blood from ankylosing spondylitis patients appeared to carry a characteristic eight-variant TCR beta motif.

Sample: blood, either unsorted or a sorted T cell fraction (not recorded which). V usage is TRBV2 and J usage is TRBJ1-5, with a possible D match to TRBD1 (5 bases). This receptor was obtained from a male donor with ankylosing spondylitis. CDR3 region: CASSDSQDNQPRIF. Written as DNA, the CDR3 is TGTGCCAGCAGTGACAGTCAGGACAATCAGCCCCGCATTTTT.